A selection of T cell receptor beta chains follows, all from one sample in a study of blood T cell repertoires in COVID-19. The assay was immunoSEQ multiplex PCR, and TCRdb's table has in-frame clones only and misses some. The table lists roughly 63,000 clones, roughly 68% of them singletons, with under 30% in the top ten. Sequencing was carried out using peripheral blood. All receptors come from a woman older than 75 with acute or convalescent COVID-19. Each CDR3 is given with its conserved first and last residue. D genes are given only for firm matches. Clone size is shown for a subset of rows, as once, few, many or a class of expanded clone.

v_call: TRBV6-5
d_call: -
clone_size: -
j_call: TRBJ2-1
cdr3_nt: TGTGCCAGCAGGCAATACAGGGTATCCAATGAGCAGTTCTTC
cdr3_aa: CASRQYRVSNEQFF

v_call: TRBV9
d_call: -
clone_size: -
j_call: TRBJ1-1
cdr3_nt: TGTGCCAGCAGCGTACAGGGGTCGGCTGAAGCTTTCTTT
cdr3_aa: CASSVQGSAEAFF

v_call: TRBV28
d_call: -
clone_size: -
j_call: TRBJ2-7
cdr3_nt: TGTGCCAGCAGTTCCCGGGTCCGTGGCTCCTACGAGCAGTACTTC
cdr3_aa: CASSSRVRGSYEQYF

v_call: TRBV9
d_call: -
clone_size: -
j_call: TRBJ2-3
cdr3_nt: TGTGCCAGCAGCGTAGGGGTGGGGCAGGGGGGCCGGTTCACAGATACGCAGTATTTT
cdr3_aa: CASSVGVGQGGRFTDTQYF

v_call: TRBV7-2
d_call: TRBD1
clone_size: -
j_call: TRBJ2-5
cdr3_nt: TGTGCCAGCAGCTACGGTGGCAGGACAGGGAAAGAGACCCAGTACTTC
cdr3_aa: CASSYGGRTGKETQYF

v_call: TRBV11-3
d_call: -
clone_size: -
j_call: TRBJ1-1
cdr3_nt: TGTGCCAGCAGGAATCGGTCCCCTGAAGCTTTCTTT
cdr3_aa: CASRNRSPEAFF

v_call: TRBV12-5
d_call: -
clone_size: once
j_call: TRBJ2-3
cdr3_nt: TGTGCTAGTGGTTTGGGGACTGTCACAGATACGCAGTATTTT
cdr3_aa: CASGLGTVTDTQYF

v_call: TRBV28
d_call: -
clone_size: once
j_call: TRBJ2-7
cdr3_nt: TGTGCCAGCAGCACCCGACAGACACTCTACGAGCAGTACTTC
cdr3_aa: CASSTRQTLYEQYF

v_call: TRBV7-2
d_call: -
clone_size: few
j_call: TRBJ2-1
cdr3_nt: TGTGCCAGCAGCTCCGTAAGCGAAAGCTCCTACAATGAGCAGTTCTTC
cdr3_aa: CASSSVSESSYNEQFF

v_call: TRBV7-2
d_call: TRBD1
clone_size: -
j_call: TRBJ1-1
cdr3_nt: TGTGCCAGCAGCTTAGGGACAGGGCGGCGCGCTTTCTTT
cdr3_aa: CASSLGTGRRAFF

v_call: TRBV6-5
d_call: -
clone_size: -
j_call: TRBJ1-6
cdr3_nt: TGTGCCAGCAGCTCTGGAGGTAATTCACCCCTCCACTTT
cdr3_aa: CASSSGGNSPLHF

v_call: TRBV11-2
d_call: -
clone_size: -
j_call: TRBJ2-2
cdr3_nt: TGTGCCAGCAGCTTAGAGTACTTCACCGGGGAGCTGTTTTTT
cdr3_aa: CASSLEYFTGELFF

v_call: TRBV19
d_call: TRBD2
clone_size: once
j_call: TRBJ2-7
cdr3_nt: TGTGCCAGTAGTACGGGACTAGCGGGATCCTACGAGCAGTACTTC
cdr3_aa: CASSTGLAGSYEQYF

v_call: TRBV3-1/TRBV3-2
d_call: TRBD1
clone_size: -
j_call: TRBJ2-7
cdr3_nt: TGTGCCAGCAGCCAAGAGATCAGGGGGACAGGGGGCACCGCCACCTCCTACGAGCAGTACTTC
cdr3_aa: CASSQEIRGTGGTATSYEQYF

v_call: TRBV5-6
d_call: TRBD1
clone_size: -
j_call: TRBJ1-4
cdr3_nt: TGTGCCAGCAGCTGGGCCACAGGGGGCAATAATGAAAAACTGTTTTTT
cdr3_aa: CASSWATGGNNEKLFF

v_call: TRBV7-9
d_call: -
clone_size: -
j_call: TRBJ2-5
cdr3_nt: TGTGCCAGCAGCTTAGTAGCGGAGACCCAGTACTTC
cdr3_aa: CASSLVAETQYF

v_call: TRBV28
d_call: -
clone_size: -
j_call: TRBJ1-4
cdr3_nt: TGTGCCAGCAGTTTATGGGGGGCGCAGGGGAAACTGTTTTTT
cdr3_aa: CASSLWGAQGKLFF